Sequencing of this T cell receptor (beta chain) was carried out in a study of cytomegalovirus exposure and HLA in healthy donors. Study results and limitations: The authors enumerated over 150 TCR beta chains as linked to cytomegalovirus. Cytomegalovirus status was reportedly diagnosed by the classifier with high specificity and sensitivity. Subsequent analysis showed first-cohort TCR clusters tending to co-occur in 120 validation repertoires. Rarity held for most TCR sequences, but there were some public TCRs that occurred in many donors.

Note on this clone: Its antigen is unknown.

Looked up from germline, CDR1 is LNHNV and CDR2 is YYDKDF (reference sequence). With 4 bases clipped from V and 10 bases from J, the junction kept 10 bases outside the gene matches. The CDR3 spans 14 residues. Only in-frame clones appear in the TCRdb table, and some are missing; sequencing was by immunoSEQ multiplex PCR. Of roughly 70,000 clones in the sample, about 96% were seen once. Material: PBMCs. This receptor was identified in a man in his late teens or twenties in good health and CMV-seronegative. The chain links TRBV15 to TRBJ2-1, with 7 bases matching TRBD1. The CDR3 DNA is TGTGCCACCAGCACCCGGCCAGGGGGAGAAGAGCAGTTCTTC. Protein: CATSTRPGGEEQFF.